This record concerns one T cell receptor beta chain sequence. Its antigen has not been determined. No base quality values were provided; no much bigger clone lies one nucleotide off. Receptor amplification or capture employed the immunoSEQ multiplex PCR assay. In TCRdb, the immuneACCESS table is reduced to in-frame sequences with V and J assigned. These tables do not hold every clone; where another copy was compared, an unresolved V gene accounts for under half, and the others remain unexplained. This sample comprises 150,000 to 160,000 clones, 93% of them detected only once. The ten largest clones take up around 2.5% of the sample. This entry comes from a study of control samples from healthy donors and cancer patients (dated by TCRdb to 2018 to 2020). From the germline V gene, CDR1 is MDHEN and CDR2 is SYDVKM. The CDR3 goes from the cysteine to the phenylalanine over 17 residues. Solely the CDR3 DNA is kept, with 51 bases framed from the first base. Trimming leaves V shorter by 6 bases and J shorter by 1 base, with the junction holding 11 bases beyond the gene matches.

The sequence came from a man aged 50-59 years in good health. Material: blood. This sequence uses TRBV28 and TRBJ2-5; 10 central bases correspond to TRBD2. The nucleotides read TGTGCCAGCAGCTCCCCCGGACTAGCGGACCGCCAAGAGACCCAGTACTTC. It is translated as CASSSPGLADRQETQYF.